This TCR beta chain stems from a study of Ad26.COV2.S vaccination and SARS-CoV-2 variants. Produced via immunoSEQ multiplex PCR; TCRdb's table is partial and in-frame only. The repertoire holds about 180,000 clones, 70% to 90% seen once, with approximately 6% in the top ten. Germline-derived CDR1 and CDR2 are MDHEN and SYDVKM. V lost 3 bases and J 2 bases, leaving 17 bases between the germline ends. The length of the CDR3 is 16 residues. The chain recombines TRBV28 with TRBJ2-7; possibly TRBD1 or TRBD2 for D (5 bases each). This receptor was taken from a human donor who had recovered from COVID-19. Sequences were derived from peripheral blood, sampled after recovery from COVID-19. The CDR3 nucleotides read TGTGCCAGCAGTTTTAATTCAAGGGGACCCACCTACGAGCAGTACTTC. It translates to CASSFNSRGPTYEQYF. Variable domain in full (rest from reference TRBV28 and TRBJ2-7): DVKVTQSSRYLVKRTGEKVFLECVQDMDHENMFWYRQDPGLGLRLIYFSYDVKMKEKGDIPEGYSVSREKKERFSLILESASTNQTSMYLCASSFNSRGPTYEQYFGPGTRLTVT.